This T cell receptor beta chain was observed in a study of blood T cell repertoires in COVID-19 (dated by TCRdb to 2018 to 2021). For context, the study as a whole: The collaborator samples originated in the United States, Italy and Spain and spanned the acute and convalescent phases of COVID-19. The material from the prospective study consisted of cDNA or gDNA derived from T cells, B-cell-depleted T cells, or PBMCs. Subjects who had been exposed to COVID-19, were actively infected with it, or had recovered from it provided the deeply sampled blood TCRbeta repertoires that made up the dataset. The repertoires were released in a freely available public database intended as a resource for research on the immune response to SARS-CoV-2. Samples came from the ongoing ImmuneRACE study (first 160 participants) plus 1,254 subjects from 6 global collaborators. Nearly every sample came with metadata listing a de-identified subject ID, COVID-19 status, age in years and sex. Where available, HLA class I and class II types were taken from metadata supplied by the sample provider and were not determined by assay-based typing. Overall study results and their limits: Clinical and demographic metadata were provided uncurated, with the amount varying by source and participant.

TCRbeta CDR3 regions were amplified from genomic DNA using the immunoSEQ Assay, a bias-controlled multiplex PCR. The original pipeline was this. Nucleated cell counts per sample were estimated from amplification of reference gene primers within the assay. To quantify the absolute abundance of each unique TCRbeta CDR3 rearrangement, sequence reads were collapsed and filtered. Productive Simpson clonality was computed per sample as the square root of Simpson's diversity index over productive rearrangements. TCRdb limited this immuneACCESS table to in-frame rearrangements with V and J called. A share of clones is missing; checked studies link under half to unresolved V genes, and the rest is unexplained. The DNA was the basis for D and trimming; V, J and clone size are from that table. The table for this sample lists around 200,000 clones; 65% to 85% of them were counted only once. The ten most abundant clones make up around 6.3% of the sample.

Based on the germline V gene (reference sequence), the CDR1 and CDR2 sequences are LNHDA and SQIVND. V and J are truncated by 4 bases and 4 bases respectively, leaving an intervening sequence of 10 bases. The CDR3 goes from the cysteine to the phenylalanine over 14 residues. CDR3 DNA only is kept here, 42 bases in frame from base 1. On this clone: Its recognized antigen is unknown. No base qualities exist here, and no much larger clone lies one base off it.

At one collaborating source in Seattle, patients were enrolled during active infection and were followed longitudinally through the course of disease. Whole blood was collected in K2EDTA tubes by collaborating institutions according to the institutions' own protocols. For TCRbeta analysis, collaborators shipped samples in one of three forms: frozen whole blood, isolated PBMCs, or DNA extracted from either of those sample types. The sequenced sample consisted of peripheral blood. The receptor's source is a woman between 40 and 55 years old with COVID-19, enrolled during active disease. The receptor chain draws on TRBV19 and TRBJ2-2; tentative D gene TRBD2, with 6 bases matching. The sequenced DNA is TGTGCCAGTAGTAATCGGGGGTCCACCGGGGAGCTGTTTTTT. Translated, this gives CASSNRGSTGELFF.